This T cell receptor (beta chain) was retrieved from a study of T cell changes during pregnancy in multiple sclerosis. Here immunoSEQ multiplex PCR was the method, and the copy in TCRdb shows in-frame clones only, minus some. This repertoire shows some 11,000 clones, about 88% found once; its top ten account for approximately 15%. V lost 4 bases, J lost 10 bases, and 14 bases lay in between. This CDR3 has 13 residues. Per germline, CDR1 MNHEY and CDR2 SVGAGI. This sequence originates from a female donor in good health, enrolled as a control in a pregnancy study. Sample: CD8+ T cells from peripheral blood mononuclear cells, taken in the second trimester of pregnancy. The rearrangement joins TRBV6-5 to TRBJ2-1; tentatively, D is TRBD2 (6 bases). The CDR3 loop reads CASSSGLLGEQFF. The CDR3, as DNA: TGTGCCAGCAGTTCGGGACTCCTGGGGGAGCAGTTCTTC.